This record looks at one TCR beta chain sequence and its context. The source of the sample is a study of blood T cell repertoires in COVID-19. At the level of the study: The United States, Italy and Spain supplied acute and convalescent COVID-19 samples. From T cells, B-cell-depleted T cells, or PBMCs came the material, which was cDNA or gDNA.

Two negative PCRs, clearance, or symptom resolution had been documented for recovered Cohort 3 donors. Original methodology: Using reference gene primer amplification, nucleated cell counts were estimated. This table comes from immunoSEQ multiplex PCR, and its TCRdb copy is limited to in-frame clones, with some not included. D and trimming come from the DNA, and the V and J calls and clone size come from that table. The table includes roughly 350,000 clones, 92% detected once. This clonotype was obtained from a woman aged 25 to 39 who had recovered from COVID-19. The sample consisted of PBMCs or T cells enriched from blood (not recorded which).

In DNA form, the CDR3 reads TGCGCCAGCAGTGAGTCGACAAGCGGGACTAAAAGCTCCTACGAGCAGTACTTC. The encoded protein is CASSESTSGTKSSYEQYF. The chain uses TRBV10-1 and TRBJ2-7, with 7 positions matching TRBD2. The CDR3 is made up of 18 amino acids. V lost 0 bases and J lost 0; bases outside the gene matches: 11. In germline, CDR1 is WNHNN, CDR2 SYGVQD (reference sequence).